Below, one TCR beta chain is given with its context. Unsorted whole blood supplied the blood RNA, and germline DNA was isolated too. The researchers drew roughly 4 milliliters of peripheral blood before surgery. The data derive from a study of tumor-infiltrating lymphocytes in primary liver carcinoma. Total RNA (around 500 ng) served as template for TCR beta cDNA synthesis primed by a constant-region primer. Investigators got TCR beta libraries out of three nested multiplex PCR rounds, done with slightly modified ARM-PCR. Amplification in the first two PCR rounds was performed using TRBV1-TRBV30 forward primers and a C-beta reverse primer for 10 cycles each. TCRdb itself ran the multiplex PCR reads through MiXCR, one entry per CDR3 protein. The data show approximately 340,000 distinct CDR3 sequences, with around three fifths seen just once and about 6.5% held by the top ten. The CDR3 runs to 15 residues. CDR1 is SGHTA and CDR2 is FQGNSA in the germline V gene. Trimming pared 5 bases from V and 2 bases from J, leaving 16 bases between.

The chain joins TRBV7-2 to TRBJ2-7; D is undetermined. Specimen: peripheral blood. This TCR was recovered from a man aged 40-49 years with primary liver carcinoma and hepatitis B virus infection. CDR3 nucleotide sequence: TGTGCCAGCAGCGCGGTGAAGGGCTTAACCTACGAGCAGTACTTC. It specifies CASSAVKGLTYEQYF. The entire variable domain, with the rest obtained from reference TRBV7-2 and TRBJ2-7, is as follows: GAGVSQSPSNKVTEKGKDVELRCDPISGHTALYWYRQSLGQGLEFLIYFQGNSAPDKSGLPSDRFSAERTGGSVSTLTIQRTQQEDSAVYLCASSAVKGLTYEQYFGPGTRLTVT.